This is a list of T cell receptor beta chains from one sample in a study of cytomegalovirus exposure and HLA in healthy donors. The method was immunoSEQ multiplex PCR; TCRdb's version includes in-frame clones alone and lacks a portion of them. In the table there are more than 80,000 clones, about 76% of which are singletons. Sequenced sample: PBMCs. The receptors derive from a human donor in good health. Both conserved end residues are part of each CDR3. Each record gives: V gene, J gene, D gene, clone size, CDR3 DNA, CDR3 protein. D genes are given only for firm matches. Clone size is not always given. Where it is, it says once, few, many or a class for expanded clones.

TRBV2	TRBJ1-2	NA	NA	TGTGCCAGCAGTAAAGCGGACAGTTATGGCTACACCTTC	CASSKADSYGYTF
TRBV5-1	TRBJ2-7	NA	NA	TGCGCCAGCAGCCAGGACAGTTTGGCCTACGAGCAGTACTTC	CASSQDSLAYEQYF
TRBV7-6	TRBJ1-2	NA	NA	TGTGCCAGCAGCCCGAAGGGCGGGGGCCCACTTGGCTACACCTTC	CASSPKGGGPLGYTF
TRBV5-6	TRBJ1-4	NA	NA	TGTGCCAGCAGTTCCCAAAGGGGGAGGGCCCCGTCAACTAATGAAAAACTGTTTTTT	CASSSQRGRAPSTNEKLFF
TRBV10-3	TRBJ1-1	TRBD1	NA	TGTGCCACAGGCAGACAGGGCACTGAAGCTTTCTTT	CATGRQGTEAFF
TRBV7-6	TRBJ1-4	TRBD1	NA	TGTGCCAGCAGCCGGGGACAGGGGGCTTTTACTAATGAAAAACTGTTTTTT	CASSRGQGAFTNEKLFF
TRBV27	TRBJ1-3	NA	NA	TGTGCCAGCAGTTTATTCGAGGGAAACACCATATATTTT	CASSLFEGNTIYF
TRBV6-4	TRBJ2-1	TRBD2	NA	TGTGCCAGCAGTGAGCGGGGGGGGAGCTCCTACAATGAGCAGTTCTTC	CASSERGGSSYNEQFF
TRBV21-1	TRBJ2-7	NA	NA	TGTGCCAGCAGCAAAGAGTGTGGGACTAGCGGCTACGAGCAGTACTTC	CASSKECGTSGYEQYF
TRBV5-4	TRBJ1-2	NA	NA	TGTGCCAGCACCTTCGCGGGGGCAGACTATGGCTACACCTTC	CASTFAGADYGYTF
TRBV5-4	TRBJ2-7	NA	few	TGTGCCAGCAGCTTGGAACACTACGAGCAGTACTTC	CASSLEHYEQYF
TRBV6-4	TRBJ1-2	TRBD1	NA	TGTGCCAGCAGTGCTCAGGGGGAAGCATTGCGTGGCTACACCTTC	CASSAQGEALRGYTF
TRBV9	TRBJ1-2	NA	NA	TGTGCCAGCAGCGTTACTCGGGGGGCGGGGGGCTACACCTTC	CASSVTRGAGGYTF
TRBV7-9	TRBJ1-1	TRBD1	NA	TGTGCCACCGGACAGGGCGAGACTGAAGCTTTCTTT	CATGQGETEAFF
TRBV7-9	TRBJ1-1	NA	few	TGTGCCAGCAGCTTAGCGACCCTAACTATGAACACTGAAGCTTTCTTT	CASSLATLTMNTEAFF
TRBV19	TRBJ2-2	NA	NA	TGTGCCAGTAGTATACAGGGGTCTAACACCGGGGAGCTGTTTTTT	CASSIQGSNTGELFF
TRBV14	TRBJ2-5	TRBD2	NA	TGTGCCAGCAGCCAAGAATGGGGGACTAGCGGGAGGTCGGACGAGACCCAGTACTTC	CASSQEWGTSGRSDETQYF